This TCR beta chain derives from a study of blood T cell dynamics during melanoma immunotherapy. This clone was seen just once. What it binds is not known. The CDR3 extends over 13 amino acids. Trimming left V 3 bases short and J 4 bases short, with 9 bases between. Germline CDR1 reads MGHDK; CDR2 reads SYGVNS. The time point: week 3, after first cycle of checkpoint inhibitor. One draw preceded checkpoint blockade; another followed its first cycle at week 3. The data were produced by immunoSEQ multiplex PCR, yet TCRdb's version contains in-frame clones alone and is incomplete. This sample has 10,000 to 13,000 clones, with around nine tenths found just once. Regarding the study as a whole: Unlike progressors, later disease-control patients had W3 repertoires gaining clonality or diversity.

Sequenced here: blood, sampled from a patient treated with checkpoint blockade. The clonotype was recovered from a human donor with melanoma. The chain links TRBV25-1 to TRBJ1-2, with D hard to call. The CDR3 sequence: CASSDAVAYGYTF. DNA of the CDR3: TGTGCCAGCAGTGATGCGGTGGCCTATGGCTACACCTTC.